This TCR beta chain stems from a study of blood T cell repertoires in COVID-19. In the study overall: In each case, the material was cDNA or gDNA derived from T cells, B-cell-depleted T cells, or PBMCs.

This clone was detected once. The assay was immunoSEQ multiplex PCR, and TCRdb's table has in-frame clones only and misses some. The data hold around 300,000 clones, with approximately 86% observed a single time. CDR1 and CDR2 (germline): SGHTA, FQGNSA. V dropped 0 bases and J dropped 0 bases, with 9 bases sitting between them. The CDR3 contains 16 residues. The J gene is TRBJ2-1, the V gene TRBV7-2, with D possibly being TRBD2 (6 bases). The TCR was taken from a woman aged 50 to 60 with active or convalescent COVID-19. The sample comprised peripheral blood. CDR3 DNA: TGTGCCAGCAGCTTAGCCGCGGGAAGCTCCTACAATGAGCAGTTCTTC. It specifies CASSLAAGSSYNEQFF.